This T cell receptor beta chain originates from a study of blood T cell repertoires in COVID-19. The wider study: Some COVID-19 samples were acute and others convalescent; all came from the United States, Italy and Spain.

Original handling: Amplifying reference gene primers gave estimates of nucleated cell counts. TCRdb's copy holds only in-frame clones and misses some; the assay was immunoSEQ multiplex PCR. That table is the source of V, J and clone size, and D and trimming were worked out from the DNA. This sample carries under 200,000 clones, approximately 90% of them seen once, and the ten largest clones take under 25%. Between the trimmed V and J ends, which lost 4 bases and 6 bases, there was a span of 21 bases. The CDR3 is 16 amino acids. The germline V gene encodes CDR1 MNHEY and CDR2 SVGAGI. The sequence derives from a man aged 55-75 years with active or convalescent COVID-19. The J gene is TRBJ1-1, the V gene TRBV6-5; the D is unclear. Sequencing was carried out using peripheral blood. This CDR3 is CASSSYGLLKRAEAFF. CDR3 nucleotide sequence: TGTGCCAGCAGTTCCTATGGACTCTTAAAGCGGGCTGAAGCTTTCTTT.